One sample yielded the 9 T cell receptor beta chains listed below, sequenced in a study of blood T cell repertoires in COVID-19. Produced via immunoSEQ multiplex PCR; TCRdb's table is partial and in-frame only. The table has about 15,000 clones, 87% seen once. Sequencing input: peripheral blood. The source of these receptors is a human donor with active COVID-19. The donor label of this sample is uncertain.

As DNA, the CDR3 is TGCGCCAGCAGCAAAAGACTAGCGGGAGGAGCAGATACGCAGTATTTT. Translation gives CASSKRLAGGADTQYF. V usage is TRBV4-3 and J usage is TRBJ2-3, with TRBD2 matching over 13 bases. This CDR3 has 16 amino acids. After removal of 5 bases from V and 4 bases from J, the junction contained 6 bases not matched to a gene. Germline V CDR1 and CDR2: LGHNA, YSLEER.

V is TRBV11-3 and J is TRBJ2-1; 7 bases agree with TRBD2. CDR1 SGHNT and CDR2 YENEEA come from the germline V gene. CDR3 size: 13 residues. V trimming: 4 bases; J trimming: 9 bases; junction bases outside the gene matches: 6. The DNA of the CDR3 is TGTGCCAGCAGCTCGGACCAGCGGGGTGAGCAGTTCTTC. Translation gives CASSSDQRGEQFF.

This clone was counted between two and nine times. This chain links TRBV27 with TRBJ2-7; no reliable D call. V was trimmed by 6 bases and J by 0 bases, leaving 15 bases between them. The CDR3 has 15 amino acids. The V gene's germline CDR1 is MNHEY and CDR2 SMNVEV (reference sequence). The DNA for the CDR3 is TGTGCCAGCAGCTTCGTCGAAAGGAGCTCCTACGAGCAGTACTTC. The encoded protein is CASSFVERSSYEQYF.

V is TRBV28 and J is TRBJ2-1; TRBD2 is a possible D gene (5 bases). Trimming removed 5 bases from V and 0 bases from J, with 8 bases in between. The CDR3 consists of 14 residues. CDR1 and CDR2 from the germline V gene are MDHEN and SYDVKM. The CDR3 region has the DNA TGTGCCAGCAGTGGTGGGAGCTCCTACAATGAGCAGTTCTTC. It is translated as CASSGGSSYNEQFF.

V usage is TRBV5-6 and J usage is TRBJ2-7; D is possibly TRBD1 (6 bases). The CDR3 runs 15 residues. With 2 bases removed from V and 2 bases from J, the gap between germline ends came to 14 bases. Per the germline V gene, CDR1 is SGHDT and CDR2 is YYEEEE. The CDR3 reads CASSFTRQGTYEQYF. CDR3 coding DNA: TGTGCCAGCAGCTTCACCCGGCAGGGGACCTACGAGCAGTACTTC.

The rearrangement links TRBV6-2 or TRBV6-3 to TRBJ2-1; 8 bases are a match to TRBD2. This CDR3 spans 15 amino acids. V shed 6 bases, J shed 5 bases, and the junction held 9 bases outside the gene matches. The V gene's germline CDR1 is MNHEY and CDR2 SVGEGT. CDR3 coding DNA: TGTGCCAGCAGCCCCCGGGGGGGTCCCCACAATGAGCAGTTCTTC. This codes for CASSPRGGPHNEQFF.

CDR3 DNA: TGTGCCAGCAGCTTAGATCAGGGGAGCTACACCTTC. It translates to CASSLDQGSYTF. This chain uses TRBV11-3 with TRBJ1-2; D is perhaps TRBD1 (6 bases). Trimming removed 0 bases at V and 9 bases at J, with 8 bases between. This CDR3 comprises 12 residues. CDR1 is SGHNT and CDR2 is YENEEA in the germline V gene.

The V gene is TRBV18, the J gene TRBJ1-6; 7 positions agree with TRBD1. After removal of 2 bases from V and 10 bases from J, the junction contained 5 bases not matched to a gene. The CDR3 is made up of 14 amino acids. Germline CDR1 reads KGHSH; CDR2 reads LQKENI. CDR3 DNA: TGTGCCAGCTCACCAGACAGGGAACGCTCACCCCTCCACTTT. It specifies CASSPDRERSPLHF.

This sequence joins TRBV25-1 and TRBJ2-3; 8 nucleotides match TRBD1. Trimming took 4 bases from V and 1 from J; bases not matched to a gene: 7. Germline lookup yields CDR1 MGHDK and CDR2 SYGVNS. This CDR3 spans 16 amino acids. The CDR3 is CASSVAGGAGTDTQYF. CDR3 nucleotides: TGTGCCAGCAGTGTTGCAGGGGGCGCGGGCACAGATACGCAGTATTTT.